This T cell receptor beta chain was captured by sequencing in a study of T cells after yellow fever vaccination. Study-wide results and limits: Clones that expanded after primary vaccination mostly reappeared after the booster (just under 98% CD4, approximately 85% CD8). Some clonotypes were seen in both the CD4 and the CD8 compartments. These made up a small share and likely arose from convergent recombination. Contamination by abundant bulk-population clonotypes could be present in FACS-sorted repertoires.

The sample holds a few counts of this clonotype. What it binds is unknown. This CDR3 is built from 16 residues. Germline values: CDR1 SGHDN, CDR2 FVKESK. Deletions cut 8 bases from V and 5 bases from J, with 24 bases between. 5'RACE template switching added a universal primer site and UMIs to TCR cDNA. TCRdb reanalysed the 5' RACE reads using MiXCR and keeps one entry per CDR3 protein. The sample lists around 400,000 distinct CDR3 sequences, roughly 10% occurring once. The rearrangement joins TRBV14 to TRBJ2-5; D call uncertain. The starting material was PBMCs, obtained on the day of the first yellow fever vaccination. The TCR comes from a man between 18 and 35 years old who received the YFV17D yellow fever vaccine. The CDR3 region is CASAFRSYGVQETQYF. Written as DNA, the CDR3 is TGTGCCAGCGCCTTTAGGAGCTATGGTGTCCAGGAGACCCAGTACTTC.